The TCR beta chain described here comes from a study of shared clonotypes between healthy human individuals. Study background: Three CD4 naive, three CD4 memory, two CD8 naive and one CD8 memory plate were used per donor. General study points: Researchers sampled blood only, noting tissue repertoires likely differ.

Of note for this clone: Its antigen is unknown.

The protocol was immunoSEQ multiplex PCR, while the TCRdb copy is restricted to in-frame clones and leaves out a portion. The sample contains about 980,000 clones, 70% to 85% of which appear only once. Germline V gene data show CDR1 as MNHEY and CDR2 as SVGAGI. CDR3 size: 14 residues. The ends were cut back, 0 bases at V and 8 bases at J, with 13 bases in the middle. The sample comprised memory CD4+ T cells sorted from blood. Indicated subset: CD45RA-negative fraction. The chain is built from TRBV6-5 and TRBJ1-2, with unresolved D. This sequence was found in a man aged 18 to 30 in good health. The CDR3: CASSYSKGLRGYTF. Written as DNA, the CDR3 is TGTGCCAGCAGTTACTCGAAGGGTCTGAGGGGCTACACCTTC.